This T cell receptor beta chain originates from a study of cytomegalovirus exposure and HLA in healthy donors. Study-wide context: Unique TCR beta sequences numbering about 100 million came from 150 million to 200 million T cells in an earlier analysis. Study-level points and caveats: Several V segments, TRBV6-2 and TRBV6-3 among them, could not be told apart and were dropped. About 150 TCR beta chains were listed as cytomegalovirus-associated. High specificity and sensitivity for cytomegalovirus status were reported for the classifier.

Points on this clone: Antigen unknown.

The PCR ran on 60 Vbeta and 13 Jbeta primers. Sequencing was performed with immunoSEQ multiplex PCR; in TCRdb, only in-frame clones are kept and a portion is missing. This listing includes 30,000 to 40,000 clones. The CDR3 runs 14 residues. Germline CDR1 is SEHNR and CDR2 is FQNEAQ (reference sequence). J gave up 6 bases and V 5 bases, and 6 bases lay outside the gene matches. Sequencing was carried out using PBMCs. This clonotype was obtained from a man aged 35 to 55 in good health and CMV-seropositive. This chain uses TRBV7-9 with TRBJ1-3; 8 bases map to TRBD1. Here the CDR3 reads CASSQTGVVNTIYF. Written as DNA, the CDR3 is TGTGCCAGCAGCCAGACAGGGGTTGTAAACACCATATATTTT.